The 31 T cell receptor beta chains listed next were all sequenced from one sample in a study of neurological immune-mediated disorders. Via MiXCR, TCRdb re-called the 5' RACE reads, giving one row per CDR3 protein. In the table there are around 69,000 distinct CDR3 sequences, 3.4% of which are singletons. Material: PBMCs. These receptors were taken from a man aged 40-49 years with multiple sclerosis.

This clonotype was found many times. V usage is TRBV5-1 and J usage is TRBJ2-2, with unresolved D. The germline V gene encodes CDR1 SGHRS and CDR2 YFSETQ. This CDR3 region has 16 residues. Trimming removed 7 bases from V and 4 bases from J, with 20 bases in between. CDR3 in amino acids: CASSRSTIGITGELFF. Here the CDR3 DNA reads TGCGCCAGCTCCCGGTCGACCATTGGGATCACCGGGGAGCTGTTTTTT.

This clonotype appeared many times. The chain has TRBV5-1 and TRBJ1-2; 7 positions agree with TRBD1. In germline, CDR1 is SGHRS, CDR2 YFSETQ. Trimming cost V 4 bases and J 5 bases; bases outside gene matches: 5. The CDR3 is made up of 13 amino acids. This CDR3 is CASSLDRIYGYTF. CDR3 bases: TGCGCCAGCAGCCTGGACAGGATTTATGGCTACACCTTC.

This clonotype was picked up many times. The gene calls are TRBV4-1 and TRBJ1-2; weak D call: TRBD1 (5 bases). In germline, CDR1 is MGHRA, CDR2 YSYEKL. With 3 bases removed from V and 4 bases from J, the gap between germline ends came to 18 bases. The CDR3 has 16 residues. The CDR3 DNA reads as TGCGCCAGCAGCCACGACATAGGAGGGGCGGGCTATGGCTACACCTTC. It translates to CASSHDIGGAGYGYTF.

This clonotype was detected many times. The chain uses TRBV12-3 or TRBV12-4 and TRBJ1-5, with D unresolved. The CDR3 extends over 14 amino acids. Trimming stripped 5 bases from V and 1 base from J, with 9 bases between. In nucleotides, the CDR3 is TGTGCCAGCAGTAACGGGGTCAGCAATCAGCCCCAGCATTTT. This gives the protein CASSNGVSNQPQHF.

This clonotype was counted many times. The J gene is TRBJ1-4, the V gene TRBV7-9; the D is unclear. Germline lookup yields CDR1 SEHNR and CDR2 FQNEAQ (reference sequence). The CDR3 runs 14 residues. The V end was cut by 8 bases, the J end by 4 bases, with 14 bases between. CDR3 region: CASAQAGFNEKLFF. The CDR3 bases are TGTGCCAGCGCCCAGGCCGGGTTTAATGAAAAACTGTTTTTT.

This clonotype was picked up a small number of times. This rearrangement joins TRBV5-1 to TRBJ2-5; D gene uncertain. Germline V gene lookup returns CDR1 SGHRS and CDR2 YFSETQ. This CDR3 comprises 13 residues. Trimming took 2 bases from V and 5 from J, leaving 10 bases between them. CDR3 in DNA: TGCGCCAGCAGCTTAACCAGGTTTGAGACCCAGTACTTC. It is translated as CASSLTRFETQYF.

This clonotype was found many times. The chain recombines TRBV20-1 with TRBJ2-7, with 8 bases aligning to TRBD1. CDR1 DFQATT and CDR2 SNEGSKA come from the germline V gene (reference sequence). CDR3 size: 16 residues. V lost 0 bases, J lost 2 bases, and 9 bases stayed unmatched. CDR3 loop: CSARDLGGQATYEQYF. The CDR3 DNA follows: TGCAGTGCTAGAGACCTTGGGGGACAGGCAACCTACGAGCAGTACTTC.

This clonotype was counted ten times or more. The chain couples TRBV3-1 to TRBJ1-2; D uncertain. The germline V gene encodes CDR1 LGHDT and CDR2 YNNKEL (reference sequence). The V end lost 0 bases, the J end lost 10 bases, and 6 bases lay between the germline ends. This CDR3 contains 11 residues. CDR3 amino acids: CASSQEDSYTF. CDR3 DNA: TGTGCCAGCAGCCAAGAAGACTCCTACACCTTC.

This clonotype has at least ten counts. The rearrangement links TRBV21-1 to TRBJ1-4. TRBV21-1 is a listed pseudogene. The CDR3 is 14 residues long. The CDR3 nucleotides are TGTGCCAGCGCGCAAGGGCAGACTAATGAAAAACTGTTTTTT. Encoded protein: CASAQGQTNEKLFF.

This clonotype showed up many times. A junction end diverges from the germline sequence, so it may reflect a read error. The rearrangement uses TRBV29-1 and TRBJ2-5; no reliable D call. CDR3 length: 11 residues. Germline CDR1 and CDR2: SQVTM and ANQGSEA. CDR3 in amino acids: CSGRRRQEDFF. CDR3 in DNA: TGCAGCGGCAGGCGGCGGCAGGAAGATTTTTTC.

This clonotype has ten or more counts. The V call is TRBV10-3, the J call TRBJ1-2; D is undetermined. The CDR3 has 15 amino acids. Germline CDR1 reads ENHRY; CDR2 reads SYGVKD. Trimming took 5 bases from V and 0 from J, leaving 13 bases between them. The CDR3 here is CAISPYLIANYGYTF. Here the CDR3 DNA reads TGTGCCATCAGTCCCTACTTAATAGCTAACTATGGCTACACCTTC.

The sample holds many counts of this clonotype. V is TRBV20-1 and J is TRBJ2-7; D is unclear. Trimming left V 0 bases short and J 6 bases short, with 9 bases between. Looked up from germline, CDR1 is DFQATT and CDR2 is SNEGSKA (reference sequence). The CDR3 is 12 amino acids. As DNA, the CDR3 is TGCAGTGCTAGAGATCCGGGTGGCGAGCAGTACTTC. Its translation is CSARDPGGEQYF.

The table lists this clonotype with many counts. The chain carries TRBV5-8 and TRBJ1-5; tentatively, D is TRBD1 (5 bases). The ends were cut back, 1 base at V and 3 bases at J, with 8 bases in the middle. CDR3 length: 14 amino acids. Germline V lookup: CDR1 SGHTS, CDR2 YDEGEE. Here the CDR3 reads CASSLTGFNQPQHF. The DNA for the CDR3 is TGTGCCAGCAGCTTGACAGGCTTCAATCAGCCCCAGCATTTT.

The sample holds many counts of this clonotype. CDR3 residues: CASSFSATNEKLFF. CDR3 sequence (DNA): TGCGCCAGCAGCTTTTCAGCAACTAATGAAAAACTGTTTTTT. The genes are TRBV5-1 and TRBJ1-4, with D unclear. CDR1 is SGHRS and CDR2 is YFSETQ in the germline V gene. Trimming removed 2 bases from V and 0 bases from J, with 5 bases in between. This CDR3 spans 14 amino acids.

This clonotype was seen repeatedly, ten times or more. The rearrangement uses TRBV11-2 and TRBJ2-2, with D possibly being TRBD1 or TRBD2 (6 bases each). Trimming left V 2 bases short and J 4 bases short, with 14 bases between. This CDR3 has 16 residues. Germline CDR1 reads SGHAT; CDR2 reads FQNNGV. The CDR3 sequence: CASSLISGARTGELFF. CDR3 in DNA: TGTGCCAGCAGCTTAATCTCGGGGGCACGCACCGGGGAGCTGTTTTTT.

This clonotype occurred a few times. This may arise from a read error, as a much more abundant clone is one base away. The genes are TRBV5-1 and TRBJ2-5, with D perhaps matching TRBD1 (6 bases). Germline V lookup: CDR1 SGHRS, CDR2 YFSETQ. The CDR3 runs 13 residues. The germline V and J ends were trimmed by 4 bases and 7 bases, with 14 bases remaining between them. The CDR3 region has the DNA TGCGCCAGCAGCCTACAGGGAACGGTGACCCAGTACTTC. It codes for CASSLQGTVTQYF.

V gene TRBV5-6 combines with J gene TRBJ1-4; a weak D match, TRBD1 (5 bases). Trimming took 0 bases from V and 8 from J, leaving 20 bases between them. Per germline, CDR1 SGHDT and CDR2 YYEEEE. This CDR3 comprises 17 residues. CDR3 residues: CASSLGPGTWGGEKLFF. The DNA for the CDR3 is TGTGCCAGCAGCTTGGGACCAGGGACCTGGGGAGGGGAAAAACTGTTTTTT.

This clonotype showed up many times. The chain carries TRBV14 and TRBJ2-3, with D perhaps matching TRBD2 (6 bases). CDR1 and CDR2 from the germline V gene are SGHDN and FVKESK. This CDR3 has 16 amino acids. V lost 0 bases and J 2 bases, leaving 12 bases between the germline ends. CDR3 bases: TGTGCCAGCAGCCAAGAAGAACGGACTAACACAGATACGCAGTATTTT. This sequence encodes CASSQEERTNTDTQYF.

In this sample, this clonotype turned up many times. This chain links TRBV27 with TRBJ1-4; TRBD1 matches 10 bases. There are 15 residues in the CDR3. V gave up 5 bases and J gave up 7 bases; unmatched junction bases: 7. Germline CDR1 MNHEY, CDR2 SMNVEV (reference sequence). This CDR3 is CASSGDRGRGEKLFF. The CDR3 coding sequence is TGTGCCAGCAGTGGAGACAGGGGGCGCGGTGAAAAACTGTTTTTT.

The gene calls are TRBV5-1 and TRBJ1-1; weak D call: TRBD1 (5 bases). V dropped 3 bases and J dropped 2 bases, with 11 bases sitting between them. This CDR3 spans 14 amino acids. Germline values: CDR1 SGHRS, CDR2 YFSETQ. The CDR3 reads CASSSGDGNTEAFF. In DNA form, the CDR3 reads TGCGCCAGCAGCTCCGGGGACGGAAACACTGAAGCTTTCTTT.

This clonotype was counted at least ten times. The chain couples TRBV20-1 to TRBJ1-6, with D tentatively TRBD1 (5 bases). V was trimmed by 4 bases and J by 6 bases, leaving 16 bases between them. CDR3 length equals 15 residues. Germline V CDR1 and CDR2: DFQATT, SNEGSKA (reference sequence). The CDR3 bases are TGCAGTGCTATCCGGGACGAGGGCCTTAATTCACCCCTCCACTTT. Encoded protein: CSAIRDEGLNSPLHF.

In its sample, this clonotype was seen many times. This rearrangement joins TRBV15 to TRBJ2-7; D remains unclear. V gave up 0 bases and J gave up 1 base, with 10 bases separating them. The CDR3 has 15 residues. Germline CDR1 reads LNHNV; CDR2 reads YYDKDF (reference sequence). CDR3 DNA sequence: TGTGCCACCAGCAGAGATTTAAGCCCGTCCTACGAGCAGTACTTC. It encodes CATSRDLSPSYEQYF. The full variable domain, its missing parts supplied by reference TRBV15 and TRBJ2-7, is DAMVIQNPRYQVTQFGKPVTLSCSQTLNHNVMYWYQQKSSQAPKLLFHYYDKDFNNEADTPDNFQSRRPNTSFCFLDIRSPGLGDTAMYLCATSRDLSPSYEQYFGPGTRLTVT.

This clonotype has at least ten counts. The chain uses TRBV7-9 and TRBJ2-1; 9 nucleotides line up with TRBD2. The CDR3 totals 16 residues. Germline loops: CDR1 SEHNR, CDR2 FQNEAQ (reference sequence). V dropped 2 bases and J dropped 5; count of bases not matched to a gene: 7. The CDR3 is CASSLWPAGGNNEQFF. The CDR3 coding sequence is TGTGCCAGCAGCTTATGGCCAGCGGGGGGAAACAATGAGCAGTTCTTC.

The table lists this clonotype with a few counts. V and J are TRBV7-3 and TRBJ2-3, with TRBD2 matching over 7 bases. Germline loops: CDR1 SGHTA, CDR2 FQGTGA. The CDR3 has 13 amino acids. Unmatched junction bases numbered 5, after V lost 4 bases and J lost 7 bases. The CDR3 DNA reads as TGTGCCAGCAGCTCCCCCGGGACTAATACGCAGTATTTT. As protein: CASSSPGTNTQYF.

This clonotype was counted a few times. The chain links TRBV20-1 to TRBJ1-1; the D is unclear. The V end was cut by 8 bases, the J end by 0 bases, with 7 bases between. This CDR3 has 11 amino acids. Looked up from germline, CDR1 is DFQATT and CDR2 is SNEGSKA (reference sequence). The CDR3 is CSSTVNTEAFF. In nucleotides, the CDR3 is TGCAGTTCGACGGTGAACACTGAAGCTTTCTTT.

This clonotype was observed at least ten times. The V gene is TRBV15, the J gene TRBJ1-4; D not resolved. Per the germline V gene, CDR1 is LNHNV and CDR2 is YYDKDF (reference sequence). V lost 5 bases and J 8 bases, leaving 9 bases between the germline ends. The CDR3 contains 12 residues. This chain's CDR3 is CATSRLGEKLFF. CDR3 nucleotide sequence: TGTGCCACCAGCCGTCTCGGGGAAAAACTGTTTTTT.

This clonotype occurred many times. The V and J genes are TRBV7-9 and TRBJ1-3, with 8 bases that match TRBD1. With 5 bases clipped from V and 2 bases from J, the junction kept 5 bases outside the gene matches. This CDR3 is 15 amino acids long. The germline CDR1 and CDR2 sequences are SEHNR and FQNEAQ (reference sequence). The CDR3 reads CASSPETGAGNTIYF. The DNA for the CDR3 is TGTGCCAGCAGCCCCGAGACAGGGGCTGGAAACACCATATATTTT.

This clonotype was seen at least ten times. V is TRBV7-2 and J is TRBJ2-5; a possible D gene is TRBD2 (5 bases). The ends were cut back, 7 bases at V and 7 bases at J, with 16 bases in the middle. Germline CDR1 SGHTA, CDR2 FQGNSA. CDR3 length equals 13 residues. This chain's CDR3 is CASTPFRGATQYF. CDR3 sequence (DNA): TGTGCCAGCACCCCCTTTCGGGGAGCGACCCAGTACTTC.

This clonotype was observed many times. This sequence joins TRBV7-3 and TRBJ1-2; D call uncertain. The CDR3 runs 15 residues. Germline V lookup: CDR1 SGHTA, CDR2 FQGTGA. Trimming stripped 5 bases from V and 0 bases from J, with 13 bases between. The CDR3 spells CASSATTGSNYGYTF. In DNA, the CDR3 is TGTGCCAGCAGCGCTACAACGGGATCTAACTATGGCTACACCTTC.

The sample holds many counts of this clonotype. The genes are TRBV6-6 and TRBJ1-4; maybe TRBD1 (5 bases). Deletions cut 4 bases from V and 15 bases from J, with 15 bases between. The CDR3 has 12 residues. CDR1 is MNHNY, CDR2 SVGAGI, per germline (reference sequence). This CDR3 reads CASSSGLTGVFF. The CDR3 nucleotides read TGTGCCAGCAGTTCCGGACTGACGGGGGTGTTTTTT.

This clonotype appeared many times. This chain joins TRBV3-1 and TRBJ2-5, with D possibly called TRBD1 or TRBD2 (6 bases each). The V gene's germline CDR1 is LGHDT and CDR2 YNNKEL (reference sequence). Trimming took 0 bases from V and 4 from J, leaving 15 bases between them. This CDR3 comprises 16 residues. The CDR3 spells CASSQDGGQGRETQYF. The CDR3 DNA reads TGTGCCAGCAGCCAAGATGGGGGGCAGGGACGAGAGACCCAGTACTTC.